Listed here are 23 T cell receptor beta chains from one sample, sequenced in a study of cytomegalovirus exposure and HLA in healthy donors. PCR used 60 Vbeta primers and 13 Jbeta primers. The assay was immunoSEQ multiplex PCR, and TCRdb's table has in-frame clones only and misses some. This sample has 95,000 to 150,000 clones, with around 72% found just once. The sequencing sample was made of PBMCs. The receptors originated from a man aged 25 to 40 in good health and CMV-seronegative.

The chain carries TRBV10-1 and TRBJ2-3; no definite D call. This CDR3 has 16 amino acids. Trimming shortened V by 1 base and J by 0 bases, and 11 bases separated the two germline ends. Germline assignment: CDR1 WNHNN and CDR2 SYGVQD (reference sequence). Here the CDR3 reads CASSELVYSSTDTQYF. The CDR3 DNA follows: TGCGCCAGCAGTGAGTTGGTGTACAGTAGCACAGATACGCAGTATTTT.

The genes are TRBV4-1 and TRBJ1-2; TRBD1 matches at 7 bases. Germline V lookup: CDR1 MGHRA, CDR2 YSYEKL. The CDR3 is 16 amino acids. With V trimmed by 4 bases and J by 4 bases, 12 bases remained unmatched. CDR3 loop: CASSLPTQGVGYGYTF. Here the CDR3 DNA reads TGCGCCAGCAGCCTCCCGACGCAGGGGGTGGGCTATGGCTACACCTTC.

Notes on this clone: This same CDR3 is encoded by further DNA sequences in the sample. This chain uses TRBV11-2 with TRBJ2-5, with unresolved D. This CDR3 region has 11 residues. Germline CDR1 and CDR2: SGHAT and FQNNGV. V shed 5 bases and J shed 1 base, with 2 bases lying between them. The CDR3 coding sequence is TGTGCCAGCAGCCTCCAAGAGACCCAGTACTTC. This codes for CASSLQETQYF.

V is TRBV11-2 and J is TRBJ2-3, with 13 bases that match TRBD2. The CDR3 loop spans 16 amino acids. V gave up 4 bases and J gave up 7 bases; unmatched junction bases: 8. Germline V gene sequence: CDR1 SGHAT, CDR2 FQNNGV. The CDR3 DNA is TGTGCCAGCAGCTCCCGGACTAGCGGGGGTATTAATACGCAGTATTTT. Amino acid sequence: CASSSRTSGGINTQYF.

The chain joins TRBV10-1 to TRBJ2-1; 7 bases agree with TRBD2. Trimming at V came to 5 bases and at J to 8 bases, leaving 12 bases not matched to a gene. CDR1 WNHNN and CDR2 SYGVQD come from the germline V gene (reference sequence). The length of the CDR3 is 15 residues. The CDR3 loop reads CASSRTGAGSYEQFF. DNA of the CDR3: TGCGCCAGCAGTCGCACAGGAGCGGGGTCGTATGAGCAGTTCTTC.

This clone has a handful of counts. This sample also contains other DNA sequences that code for the same CDR3. V and J are TRBV5-1 and TRBJ2-5; maybe TRBD1 (5 bases). The CDR3 contains 13 residues. The V end was cut by 2 bases, the J end by 1 base, with 6 bases between. The V gene's germline CDR1 is SGHRS and CDR2 YFSETQ. The CDR3 here is CASSLGVQETQYF. CDR3 in DNA: TGCGCCAGCAGCTTAGGGGTCCAAGAGACCCAGTACTTC.

CDR3 in DNA: TGCGCCAGCAGCCTAAGACTAGCGGGGGACCACTACGAGCAGTACTTC. It is translated as CASSLRLAGDHYEQYF. The V gene is TRBV4-1, the J gene TRBJ2-5; 12 bases map to TRBD2. The end of the DNA fits TRBJ2-7 better, so the J call may be wrong. CDR3 length equals 16 residues. The germline V gene has CDR1 MGHRA and CDR2 YSYEKL.

The genes are TRBV7-8 and TRBJ1-1; TRBD1 matches at 7 bases. V shed 5 bases, J shed 0 bases, and the junction held 18 bases outside the gene matches. The CDR3 covers 19 residues. In germline, CDR1 is SGHVS, CDR2 FQNEAQ. The CDR3 here is CASSPRALFGTAMNTEAFF. The CDR3 DNA is TGTGCCAGCAGCCCCCGGGCCTTATTTGGGACAGCCATGAACACTGAAGCTTTCTTT.

The chain recombines TRBV4-2 with TRBJ2-1, with TRBD2 as a possible D gene (5 bases). The germline gives CDR1 LGHNA, CDR2 YNFKEQ. CDR3 length: 15 amino acids. The V end lost 0 bases, the J end lost 6 bases, and 12 bases lay between the germline ends. CDR3 in DNA: TGTGCCAGCAGCCAAGATGGAGCAGCGGCCAATGAGCAGTTCTTC. This sequence encodes CASSQDGAAANEQFF.

The V call is TRBV4-2, the J call TRBJ1-4; the D gene is possibly TRBD1 (6 bases). The V gene's germline CDR1 is LGHNA and CDR2 YNFKEQ. The CDR3 is 16 amino acids. The V and J ends lost 4 bases and 5 bases respectively, with 17 bases between them. CDR3 in amino acids: CASSPSIGGVNEKLFF. The CDR3 bases are TGTGCCAGCAGCCCCTCTATTGGGGGCGTGAATGAAAAACTGTTTTTT.

The chain links TRBV20-1 to TRBJ1-2; D unclear. CDR1 is DFQATT and CDR2 is SNEGSKA in the germline V gene (reference sequence). The ends were cut back, 5 bases at V and 4 bases at J, with 5 bases in the middle. This CDR3 region has 10 residues. The CDR3 DNA reads as TGCAGTGCTTTCATCTATGGCTACACCTTC. Amino acids: CSAFIYGYTF.

The rearrangement links TRBV7-9 to TRBJ2-3, with TRBD2 matching 15 bases. V lost 5 bases to trimming and J lost 5 bases; unmatched junction nucleotides: 8. The CDR3 is made up of 17 amino acids. Germline-derived CDR1 and CDR2 are SEHNR and FQNEAQ (reference sequence). DNA for the CDR3: TGTGCCAGCAGCCGAGGGACTAGCGGGGGGCCTGGAGATACGCAGTATTTT. It encodes CASSRGTSGGPGDTQYF.

The chain employs TRBV5-5 and TRBJ2-5, with D maybe TRBD1 (5 bases). Germline V gives CDR1 SGHKS, CDR2 YYEKEE (reference sequence). V was clipped by 4 bases and J by 1 base, with 17 bases between them. CDR3 length: 16 amino acids. The CDR3 nucleotides read TGTGCCAGCAGCCATAGACAGAGAAAAATCCAAGAGACCCAGTACTTC. Translating gives CASSHRQRKIQETQYF.

This clone came up a few times. The chain links TRBV6-1 to TRBJ1-1; 9 bases match TRBD1. This CDR3 has 13 amino acids. Germline V lookup: CDR1 MNHNS, CDR2 SASEGT. Losses at the gene ends were 4 bases for V and 6 bases for J; bases not matched to a gene: 3. The CDR3 DNA reads TGTGCCAGCAGTGCCCGGGACAGGGCTGAAGCTTTCTTT. Residues: CASSARDRAEAFF.

The rearrangement uses TRBV7-2 and TRBJ2-7; 8 nucleotides agree with TRBD1. Per the germline V gene, CDR1 is SGHTA and CDR2 is FQGNSA. V shed 5 bases and J 5 bases; nucleotides not matched to a gene: 8. This CDR3 spans 14 amino acids. The CDR3, as DNA: TGTGCCAGCAGCCCCCGGACAGGGAGAAACGAGCAGTACTTC. Its protein product is CASSPRTGRNEQYF.

CDR3 protein: CASRLGLGPYEQYF. The CDR3 DNA reads TGTGCCAGCAGGCTGGGACTAGGCCCCTACGAGCAGTACTTC. The chain links TRBV6-5 to TRBJ2-7, with 8 bases lining up with TRBD2. Trimming at V came to 6 bases and at J to 2 bases, leaving 6 bases not matched to a gene. Germline CDR1 MNHEY, CDR2 SVGAGI. The CDR3 has 14 residues.

The chain links TRBV5-6 to TRBJ2-1; 8 bases are a match to TRBD2. This CDR3 has 15 residues. Germline V gene data show CDR1 as SGHDT and CDR2 as YYEEEE. V trimming: 4 bases; J trimming: 4 bases; junction bases outside the gene matches: 7. Written as DNA, the CDR3 is TGTGCCAGCAGCCCCGGGGGGGGGCTATACAATGAGCAGTTCTTC. This codes for CASSPGGGLYNEQFF.

V gene TRBV5-6 combines with J gene TRBJ2-7; a weak D match, TRBD1 (6 bases). Trimming removed 0 bases at V and 6 bases at J, with 10 bases between. Germline CDR1 and CDR2: SGHDT and YYEEEE. The CDR3 covers 13 residues. CDR3 residues: CASSLEGRGEQYF. CDR3 DNA sequence: TGTGCCAGCAGCTTGGAGGGCAGGGGCGAGCAGTACTTC. The variable domain in full, completed from reference TRBV5-6 and TRBJ2-7, reads DAGVTQSPTHLIKTRGQQVTLRCSPKSGHDTVSWYQQALGQGPQFIFQYYEEEERQRGNFPDRFSGHQFPNYSSELNVNALLLGDSALYLCASSLEGRGEQYFGPGTRLTVT.

This clone has a single count. DNA of the CDR3: TGTGCCAGCAGTGACAGGGGGCAAGATCAGCCCCAGCATTTT. It translates to CASSDRGQDQPQHF. The chain recombines TRBV6-1 with TRBJ1-5; TRBD1 matches at 8 bases. The CDR3 totals 14 residues. V lost 3 bases to trimming and J lost 5 bases; unmatched junction nucleotides: 3. Germline V gives CDR1 MNHNS, CDR2 SASEGT.

This chain connects TRBV2 to TRBJ2-3, with TRBD2 matching 14 bases. V gave up 5 bases and J gave up 7 bases; unmatched junction bases: 5. Germline V gives CDR1 SNHLY, CDR2 FYNNEI. CDR3 length: 15 residues. Here the CDR3 reads CASSRLAGGQNTQYF. CDR3 in DNA: TGTGCCAGCAGTCGACTAGCGGGGGGGCAAAATACGCAGTATTTT.

In regard to this clone: Other DNA sequences in the same sample also yield this CDR3. The chain combines TRBV9 with TRBJ2-2; D gene ambiguous. V was pared by 0 bases and J by 3 bases, with 3 bases between. Germline-derived CDR1 and CDR2 are SGDLS and YYNGEE. The CDR3 is made up of 13 amino acids. Written as DNA, the CDR3 is TGTGCCAGCAGCGTAGCTTACACCGGGGAGCTGTTTTTT. Its translation is CASSVAYTGELFF.

This clone occurred a few times. The CDR3 nucleotides read TGTGCCAGCAGTTCCCAGCGGGGGGACTCCTACGAGCAGTACTTC. It encodes CASSSQRGDSYEQYF. The chain joins TRBV28 to TRBJ2-7, with 9 bases matching TRBD2. The CDR3 runs to 15 residues. V lost 4 bases, J lost 0 bases, and 4 bases stayed unmatched. Looked up from germline, CDR1 is MDHEN and CDR2 is SYDVKM.

The chain joins TRBV6-1 to TRBJ2-3; 9 bases match TRBD1. Germline V lookup: CDR1 MNHNS, CDR2 SASEGT. CDR3 size: 16 residues. V lost 1 base, J lost 6 bases, and 8 bases stayed unmatched. The CDR3 DNA is TGTGCCAGCAGTGAAGTGGGGGGACAGGGAGGGGATACGCAGTATTTT. Translating gives CASSEVGGQGGDTQYF.